The 4 T cell receptor beta chains below were found in one sample sequenced in a study of blood T cell repertoires in COVID-19 (dated by TCRdb to 2018 to 2020). Library creation used the immunoSEQ multiplex PCR assay. The clones in this table, taken by TCRdb from immuneACCESS, are in-frame only. Not every clone is retained; where verified, under half of the shortfall comes from an unresolved V gene, and the cause of the rest is unknown. The sample records 170,000 or so clones, more than 70% of which are singletons. Of the sample, 6.2% is held by the ten largest clones. The material sequenced was PBMCs or T cells enriched from blood (not recorded which). Receptors were obtained from a man aged 35 to 55 who had recovered from COVID-19.

The rearrangement links TRBV19 to TRBJ2-5, with D hard to call. The V gene lost 5 bases and the J gene lost 1 base, with 11 bases spanning the gap. CDR1 and CDR2 (germline): LNHDA, SQIVND (reference sequence). The CDR3 loop spans 14 amino acids. CDR3 residues: CASSPNPIQETQYF. CDR3 bases: TGTGCCAGTAGTCCTAACCCCATCCAAGAGACCCAGTACTTC.

The CDR3 sequence: CASSATNEKLFF. DNA for the CDR3: TGTGCCAGCAGTGCGACAAATGAAAAACTGTTTTTT. This chain uses TRBV28 with TRBJ1-4; D is unclear. V lost 5 bases and J lost 5, with 6 bases in between. Germline CDR1 is MDHEN and CDR2 is SYDVKM. The CDR3 totals 12 residues. Variable domain in full (rest from reference TRBV28 and TRBJ1-4): DVKVTQSSRYLVKRTGEKVFLECVQDMDHENMFWYRQDPGLGLRLIYFSYDVKMKEKGDIPEGYSVSREKKERFSLILESASTNQTSMYLCASSATNEKLFFGSGTQLSVL.

The CDR3 region is CASAGTYLQPQHF. The CDR3 bases are TGTGCCAGCGCCGGGACATATCTACAGCCCCAGCATTTT. The V and J genes are TRBV6-5 and TRBJ1-5; tentatively, D is TRBD1 (6 bases). Germline CDR1 MNHEY, CDR2 SVGAGI. The germline V and J ends were trimmed by 8 bases and 7 bases, with 15 bases remaining between them. This CDR3 has 13 residues.

The chain employs TRBV5-4 and TRBJ2-7, with D maybe TRBD2 (5 bases). Germline values: CDR1 SGHNT, CDR2 YYREEE (reference sequence). Trimming cost V 4 bases and J 3 bases, with 14 bases left between them. CDR3 length: 14 residues. The DNA for the CDR3 is TGTGCCAGCAGCACAAAAACGGGGAACTACGAGCAGTACTTC. Its protein product is CASSTKTGNYEQYF.